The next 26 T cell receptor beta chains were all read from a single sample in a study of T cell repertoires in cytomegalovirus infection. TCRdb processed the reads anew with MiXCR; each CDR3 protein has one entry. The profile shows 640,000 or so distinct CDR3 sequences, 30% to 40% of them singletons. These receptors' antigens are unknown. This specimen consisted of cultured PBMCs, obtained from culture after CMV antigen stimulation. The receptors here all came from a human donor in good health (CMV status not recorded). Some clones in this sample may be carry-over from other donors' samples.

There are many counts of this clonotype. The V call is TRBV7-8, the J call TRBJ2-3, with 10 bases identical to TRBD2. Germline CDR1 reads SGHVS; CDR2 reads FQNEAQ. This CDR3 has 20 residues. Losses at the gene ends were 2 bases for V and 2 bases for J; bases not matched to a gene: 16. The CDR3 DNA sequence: TGTGCCAGCAGCTTAAGGGTACGGGTTCGGACTAGCGGCCTCACAGATACGCAGTATTTT. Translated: CASSLRVRVRTSGLTDTQYF.

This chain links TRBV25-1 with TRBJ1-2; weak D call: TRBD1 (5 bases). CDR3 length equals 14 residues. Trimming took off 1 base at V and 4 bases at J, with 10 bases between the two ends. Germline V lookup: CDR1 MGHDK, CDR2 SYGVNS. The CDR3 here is CASSELGQIYGYTF. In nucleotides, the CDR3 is TGTGCCAGCAGTGAATTGGGGCAGATCTATGGCTACACCTTC.

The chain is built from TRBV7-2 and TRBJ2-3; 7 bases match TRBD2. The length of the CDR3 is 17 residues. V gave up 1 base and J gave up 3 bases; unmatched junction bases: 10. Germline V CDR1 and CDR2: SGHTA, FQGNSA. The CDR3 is CASSLVGGGGPTDTQYF. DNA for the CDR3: TGTGCCAGCAGCTTAGTGGGCGGGGGAGGGCCAACAGATACGCAGTATTTT.

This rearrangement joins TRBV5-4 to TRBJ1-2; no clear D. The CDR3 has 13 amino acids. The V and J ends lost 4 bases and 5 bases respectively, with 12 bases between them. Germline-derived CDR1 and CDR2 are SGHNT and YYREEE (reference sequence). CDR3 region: CASSTVADYGYTF. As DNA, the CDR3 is TGTGCCAGCAGCACCGTAGCTGATTATGGCTACACCTTC.

In DNA, the CDR3 is TGTGCCAGCAGCCAATCCCTCAGGGAGATTGGGGTCAATGAGCAGTTCTTC. It specifies CASSQSLREIGVNEQFF. This chain connects TRBV6-2 or TRBV6-3 to TRBJ2-1; the D gene could be TRBD1 or TRBD2 (5 bases each). V dropped 6 bases and J dropped 6 bases, with 24 bases sitting between them. Germline values: CDR1 MNHEY, CDR2 SVGEGT. The CDR3 has 17 residues.

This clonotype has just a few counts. CDR3 amino acids: CASSLAPILRGHQETQYF. The CDR3 DNA reads as TGTGCCAGCAGCTTAGCTCCCATACTCAGGGGGCACCAAGAGACCCAGTACTTC. V usage is TRBV7-6 and J usage is TRBJ2-5; the match to TRBD1 covers 8 bases. With 0 bases clipped from V and 0 bases from J, the junction kept 9 bases outside the gene matches. The V gene's germline CDR1 is SGHVS and CDR2 FNYEAQ. The CDR3 has 18 residues. The full variable domain, with the rest looked up from reference TRBV7-6 and TRBJ2-5, is GAGVSQSPRYKVTKRGQDVALRCDPISGHVSLYWYRQALGQGPEFLTYFNYEAQQDKSGLPNDRFSAERPEGSISTLTIQRTEQRDSAMYRCASSLAPILRGHQETQYFGPGTRLLVL.

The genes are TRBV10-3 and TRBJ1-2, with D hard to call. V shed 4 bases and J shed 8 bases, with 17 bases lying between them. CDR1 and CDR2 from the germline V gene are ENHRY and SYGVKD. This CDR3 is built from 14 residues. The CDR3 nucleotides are TGTGCCATCAGTGGAGAGCTTACAACTATGGGCTACACCTTC. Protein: CAISGELTTMGYTF.

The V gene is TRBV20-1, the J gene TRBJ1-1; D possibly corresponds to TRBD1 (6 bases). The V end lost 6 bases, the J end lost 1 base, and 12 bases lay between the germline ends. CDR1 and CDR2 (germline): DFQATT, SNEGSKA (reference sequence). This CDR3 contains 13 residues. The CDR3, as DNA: TGCAGTGCCAGGGGACCGTCGAACACTGAAGCTTTCTTT. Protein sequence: CSARGPSNTEAFF.

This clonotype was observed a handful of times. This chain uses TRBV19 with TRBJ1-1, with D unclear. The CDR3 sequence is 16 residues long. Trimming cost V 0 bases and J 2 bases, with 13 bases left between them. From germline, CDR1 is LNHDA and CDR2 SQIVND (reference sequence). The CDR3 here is CASSIDPWGRNTEAFF. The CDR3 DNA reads TGTGCCAGTAGTATAGATCCCTGGGGAAGAAACACTGAAGCTTTCTTT.

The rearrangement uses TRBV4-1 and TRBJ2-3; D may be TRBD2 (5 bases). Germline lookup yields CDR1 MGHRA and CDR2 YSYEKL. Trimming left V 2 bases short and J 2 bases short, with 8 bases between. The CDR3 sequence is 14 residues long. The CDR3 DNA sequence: TGCGCCAGCAGCCAAAAACGGGACACAGATACGCAGTATTTT. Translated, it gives CASSQKRDTDTQYF.

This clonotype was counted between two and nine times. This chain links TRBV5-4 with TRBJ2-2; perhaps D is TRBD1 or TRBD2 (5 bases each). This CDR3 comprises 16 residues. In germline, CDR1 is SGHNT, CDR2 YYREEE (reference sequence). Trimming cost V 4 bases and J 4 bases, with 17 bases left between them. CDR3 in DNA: TGTGCCAGCAGCACCCTCGGCAGGGACCGCACCGGGGAGCTGTTTTTT. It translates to CASSTLGRDRTGELFF.

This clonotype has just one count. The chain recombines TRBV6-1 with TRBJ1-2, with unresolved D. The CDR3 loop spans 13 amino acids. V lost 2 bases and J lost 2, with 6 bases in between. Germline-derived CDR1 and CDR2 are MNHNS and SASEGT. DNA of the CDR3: TGTGCCAGCAGTGAACGCAGGAACTATGGCTACACCTTC. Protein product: CASSERRNYGYTF.

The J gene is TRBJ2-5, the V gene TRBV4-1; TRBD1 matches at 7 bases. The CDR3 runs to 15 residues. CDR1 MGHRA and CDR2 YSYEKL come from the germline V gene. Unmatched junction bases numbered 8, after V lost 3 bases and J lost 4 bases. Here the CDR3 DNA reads TGCGCCAGCAGCCAGACAACAGGGGACCCAGAGACCCAGTACTTC. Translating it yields CASSQTTGDPETQYF.

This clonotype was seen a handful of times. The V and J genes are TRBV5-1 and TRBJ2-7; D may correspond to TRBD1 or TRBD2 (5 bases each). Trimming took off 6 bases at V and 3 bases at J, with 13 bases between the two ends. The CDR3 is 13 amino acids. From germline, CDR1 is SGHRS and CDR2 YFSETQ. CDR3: CASTLGTYYEQYF. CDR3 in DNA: TGCGCCAGCACCCTGGGGACCTACTACGAGCAGTACTTC.

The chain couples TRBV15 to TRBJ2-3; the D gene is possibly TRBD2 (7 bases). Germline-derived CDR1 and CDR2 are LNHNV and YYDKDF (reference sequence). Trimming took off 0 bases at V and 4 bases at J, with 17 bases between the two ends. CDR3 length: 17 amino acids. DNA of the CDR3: TGTGCCACCAGCAGAGATTTAGGGGGAGGGCGCGCAGATACGCAGTATTTT. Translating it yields CATSRDLGGGRADTQYF.

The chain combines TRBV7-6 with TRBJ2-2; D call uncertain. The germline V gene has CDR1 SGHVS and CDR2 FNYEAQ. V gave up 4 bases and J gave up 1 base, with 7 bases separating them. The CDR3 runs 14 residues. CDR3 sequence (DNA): TGTGCCAGCAGCTCCTCCGTGAACACCGGGGAGCTGTTTTTT. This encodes CASSSSVNTGELFF.

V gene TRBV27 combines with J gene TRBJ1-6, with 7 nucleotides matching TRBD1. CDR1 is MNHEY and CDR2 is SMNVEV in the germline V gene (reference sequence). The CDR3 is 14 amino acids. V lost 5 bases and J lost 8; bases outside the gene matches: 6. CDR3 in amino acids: CASSRQGTDSPLHF. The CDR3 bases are TGTGCCAGCAGTCGACAGGGTACGGATTCACCCCTCCACTTT.

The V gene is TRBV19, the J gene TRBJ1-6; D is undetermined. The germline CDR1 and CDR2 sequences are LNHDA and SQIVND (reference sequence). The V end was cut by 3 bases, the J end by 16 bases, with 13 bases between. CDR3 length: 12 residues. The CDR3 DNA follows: TGTGCCAGTAGTATCGCAGCGAGTAGGCTCCACTTT. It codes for CASSIAASRLHF. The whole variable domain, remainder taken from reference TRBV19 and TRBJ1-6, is DGGITQSPKYLFRKEGQNVTLSCEQNLNHDAMYWYRQDPGQGLRLIYYSQIVNDFQKGDIAEGYSVSREKKESFPLTVTSAQKNPTAFYLCASSIAASRLHFGNGTRLTVT.

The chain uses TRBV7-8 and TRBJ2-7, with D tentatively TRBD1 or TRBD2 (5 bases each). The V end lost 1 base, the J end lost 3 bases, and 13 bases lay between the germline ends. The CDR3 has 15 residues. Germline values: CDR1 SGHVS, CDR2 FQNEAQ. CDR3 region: CASSLGPLGVYEQYF. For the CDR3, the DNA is TGTGCCAGCAGCTTAGGCCCTTTGGGGGTCTACGAGCAGTACTTC.

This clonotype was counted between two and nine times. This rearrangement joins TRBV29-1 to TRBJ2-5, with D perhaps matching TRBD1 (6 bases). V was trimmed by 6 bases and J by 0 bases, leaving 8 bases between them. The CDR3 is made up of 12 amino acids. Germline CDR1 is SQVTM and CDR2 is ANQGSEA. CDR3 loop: CSVDRYQETQYF. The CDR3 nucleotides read TGCAGCGTCGACAGGTACCAAGAGACCCAGTACTTC.

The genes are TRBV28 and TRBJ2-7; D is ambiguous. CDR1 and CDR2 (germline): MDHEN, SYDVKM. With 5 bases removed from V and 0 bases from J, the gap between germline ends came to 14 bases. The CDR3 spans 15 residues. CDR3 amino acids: CASSVQGRSSYEQYF. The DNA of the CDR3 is TGTGCCAGCAGTGTCCAAGGGCGGAGCTCCTACGAGCAGTACTTC.

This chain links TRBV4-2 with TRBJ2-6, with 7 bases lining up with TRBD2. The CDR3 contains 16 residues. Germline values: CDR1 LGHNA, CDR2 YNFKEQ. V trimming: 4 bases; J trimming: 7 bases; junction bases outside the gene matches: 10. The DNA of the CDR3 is TGTGCCAGCAGCCTCGTTCCCGGCGGGAGCGCCAACGTCCTGACTTTC. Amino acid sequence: CASSLVPGGSANVLTF.

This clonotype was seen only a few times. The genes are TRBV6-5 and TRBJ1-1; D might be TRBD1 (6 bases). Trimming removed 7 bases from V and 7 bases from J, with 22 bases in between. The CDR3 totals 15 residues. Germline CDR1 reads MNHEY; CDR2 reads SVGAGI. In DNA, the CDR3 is TGTGCCAGCACCATAGGGACACAGGTTCTGGGTGAAGCTTTCTTT. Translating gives CASTIGTQVLGEAFF.

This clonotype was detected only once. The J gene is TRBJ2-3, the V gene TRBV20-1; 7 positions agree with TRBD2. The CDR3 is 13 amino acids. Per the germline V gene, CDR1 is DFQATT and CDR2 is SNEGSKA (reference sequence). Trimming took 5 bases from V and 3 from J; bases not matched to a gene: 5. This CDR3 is CSAPGEGTDTQYF. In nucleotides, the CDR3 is TGCAGTGCTCCCGGGGAGGGGACAGATACGCAGTATTTT.

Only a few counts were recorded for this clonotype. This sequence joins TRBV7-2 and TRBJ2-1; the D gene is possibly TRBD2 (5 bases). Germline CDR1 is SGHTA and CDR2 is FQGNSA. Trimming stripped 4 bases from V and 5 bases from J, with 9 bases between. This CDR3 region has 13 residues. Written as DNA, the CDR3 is TGTGCCAGCAGCTCTGGACTGAACAATGAGCAGTTCTTC. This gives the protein CASSSGLNNEQFF.

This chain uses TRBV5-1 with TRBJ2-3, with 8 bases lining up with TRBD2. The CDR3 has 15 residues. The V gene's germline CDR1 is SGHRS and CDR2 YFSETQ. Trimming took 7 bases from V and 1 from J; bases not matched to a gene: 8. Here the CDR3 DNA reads TGCGCCAGCGTTGACCCGGGACTAGGCACAGATACGCAGTATTTT. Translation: CASVDPGLGTDTQYF.